This TCR beta chain was captured by sequencing in a study of cytomegalovirus exposure and HLA in healthy donors. Both 60 Vbeta primers and 13 Jbeta primers went into the PCR. Clones were read by immunoSEQ multiplex PCR, and TCRdb kept only the in-frame ones, dropping some. The sample lists roughly 70,000 clones, roughly 70% seen once, with roughly 12% in the top ten. V lost 9 bases, J lost 10 bases, and 14 bases stayed unmatched. Per the germline V gene, CDR1 is MNHEY and CDR2 is SMNVEV (reference sequence). CDR3 length equals 15 residues. What was sequenced was PBMCs. The chain carries TRBV27 and TRBJ1-6; 8 positions match TRBD1. This receptor was identified in a man aged 65 to 85 in good health and CMV-seronegative. The CDR3 region has the DNA TGTGCCAGTAGGCCAGGGGGCACGGCGGAGTCACCCCTCCACTTT. It yields the protein CASRPGGTAESPLHF.